Here is one T cell receptor beta chain with its context. The CDR3 contains 11 residues. Per the germline V gene, CDR1 is SGHDT and CDR2 is YYEEEE. Between the trimmed V and J ends, which lost 5 bases and 9 bases, there was a span of 9 bases. The PCR contained 60 Vbeta and 13 Jbeta primers. TCRdb keeps only in-frame clones here, not all; method: immunoSEQ multiplex PCR. The repertoire consists of around 45,000 clones, with 45% to 60% occurring once and the leading ten covering 5.5% to 7%. This record belongs to a study of cytomegalovirus exposure and HLA in healthy donors. This clonotype originated in a man between 60 and 75 years old in good health and CMV-seronegative. The sample was PBMCs. The rearrangement joins TRBV5-6 to TRBJ2-1; D possibly corresponds to TRBD2 (5 bases). The CDR3 coding sequence is TGTGCCAGCAGGCGGGCGGTTGAGCAGTTCTTC. As protein: CASRRAVEQFF.